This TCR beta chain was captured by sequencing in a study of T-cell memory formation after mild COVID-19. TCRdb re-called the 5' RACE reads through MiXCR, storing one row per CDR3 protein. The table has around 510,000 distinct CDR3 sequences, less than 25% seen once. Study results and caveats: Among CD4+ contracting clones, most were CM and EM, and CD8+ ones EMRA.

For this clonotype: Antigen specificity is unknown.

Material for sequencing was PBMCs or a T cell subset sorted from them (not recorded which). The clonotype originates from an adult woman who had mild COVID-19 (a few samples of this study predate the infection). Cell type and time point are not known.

For the CDR3, the DNA is TGTGCCAGCCCCGGGACGCAGTATTTT. Translated, it gives CASPGTQYF. The chain couples TRBV12-3 or TRBV12-4 to TRBJ2-3, with D unresolved. Trimming removed 8 bases at V and 9 bases at J, with 6 bases between. CDR3 length equals 9 residues.